The 23 T cell receptor beta chains below were found in one sample sequenced in a study of cytomegalovirus exposure and HLA in healthy donors. PCR primers comprised 60 Vbeta and 13 Jbeta primers. Assay: immunoSEQ multiplex PCR; the TCRdb copy retains only in-frame clones and omits some. The data contain more than 150,000 clones, more than 60% of them singletons. Sequencing used PBMCs. These receptors were taken from a man between 18 and 35 years old in good health and CMV-seronegative.

This clone was found once. J is TRBJ2-2 and V is TRBV13, with TRBD2 identical over 10 bases. Looked up from germline, CDR1 is PRHDT and CDR2 is FYEKMQ (reference sequence). This CDR3 comprises 16 residues. V shed 2 bases, J shed 4 bases, and the junction held 4 bases outside the gene matches. CDR3 sequence reads: CASSLKRGGITGELFF. The CDR3 coding sequence is TGTGCCAGCAGCTTAAAGCGGGGGGGAATCACCGGGGAGCTGTTTTTT.

This chain joins TRBV4-3 and TRBJ2-1; unclear D gene. This CDR3 has 15 residues. Trimming stripped 0 bases from V and 3 bases from J, with 9 bases between. Germline V gives CDR1 LGHNA, CDR2 YSLEER. CDR3 sequence reads: CASSQELRSYNEQFF. The CDR3 region has the DNA TGCGCCAGCAGCCAAGAATTGCGGAGCTACAATGAGCAGTTCTTC.

A note on this clone: This sample also contains other DNA sequences that code for the same CDR3. The chain has TRBV18 and TRBJ2-7; 9 bases are shared with TRBD1. The germline CDR1 and CDR2 sequences are KGHSH and LQKENI. The CDR3 covers 14 residues. J lost 7 bases, V lost 2 bases, and 6 bases had no gene match. The DNA for the CDR3 is TGTGCCAGCTCACCATCGGGACAGGGTAGGGAGCAGTACTTC. This gives the protein CASSPSGQGREQYF.

V is TRBV19 and J is TRBJ1-1; 9 positions match TRBD1. With V trimmed by 6 bases and J by 5 bases, 13 bases remained unmatched. In germline, CDR1 is LNHDA, CDR2 SQIVND (reference sequence). The CDR3 spans 16 residues. The CDR3 DNA reads as TGTGCCAGTAGAGGGGGGACAGGGAAGGAGTGGACTGAAGCTTTCTTT. This gives the protein CASRGGTGKEWTEAFF.

The CDR3 protein is CATSRTYTDRVKETQYF. The DNA of the CDR3 is TGTGCCACCAGCAGAACTTATACCGACAGGGTAAAAGAGACCCAGTACTTC. The chain has TRBV15 and TRBJ2-5, with 7 positions matching TRBD1. Germline V CDR1 and CDR2: LNHNV, YYDKDF (reference sequence). J gave up 3 bases and V 2 bases, and 12 bases lay outside the gene matches. The CDR3 spans 17 residues.

The rearrangement joins TRBV5-4 to TRBJ2-7; TRBD1 might be the D (5 bases). Trimming stripped 2 bases from V and 3 bases from J, with 15 bases between. The CDR3 is 15 amino acids. Germline CDR1 SGHNT, CDR2 YYREEE (reference sequence). This CDR3 is CASSFFDRLDYEQYF. CDR3 DNA sequence: TGTGCCAGCAGCTTTTTTGACAGATTAGACTACGAGCAGTACTTC.

CDR3 in DNA: TGTGCCAGCAACGTGGGGGGGGAAAACACCGGGGAGCTGTTTTTT. Translated: CASNVGGENTGELFF. This chain links TRBV9 with TRBJ2-2; 7 bases are a match to TRBD2. Germline V gene sequence: CDR1 SGDLS, CDR2 YYNGEE. The CDR3 consists of 15 residues. Unmatched junction bases numbered 7, after V lost 6 bases and J lost 2 bases.

The chain has TRBV7-8 and TRBJ1-4, with D possibly being TRBD1 (6 bases). V lost 5 bases, J lost 5 bases, and 18 bases lay in between. This CDR3 contains 16 residues. CDR1 and CDR2 from the germline V gene are SGHVS and FQNEAQ. The CDR3: CASSPATGRGNEKLFF. The CDR3 bases are TGTGCCAGCAGCCCAGCCACAGGGAGGGGGAATGAAAAACTGTTTTTT.

The chain carries TRBV2 and TRBJ1-2, with unresolved D. The CDR3 loop spans 11 amino acids. Germline V gene data show CDR1 as SNHLY and CDR2 as FYNNEI. With 7 bases removed from V and 4 bases from J, the gap between germline ends came to 7 bases. CDR3 DNA sequence: TGTGCCAGCAACATCCGCTATGGCTACACCTTC. This translates into CASNIRYGYTF.

The V and J genes are TRBV6-6 and TRBJ2-5, with TRBD2 matching 13 bases. From germline, CDR1 is MNHNY and CDR2 SVGAGI (reference sequence). This CDR3 has 16 amino acids. After removal of 6 bases from V and 4 bases from J, the junction contained 8 bases not matched to a gene. Here the CDR3 DNA reads TGTGCCAGCAGACGGACTAGCGGGAGAATTTTAGAGACCCAGTACTTC. Translation: CASRRTSGRILETQYF.

The genes are TRBV7-2 and TRBJ1-5; weak D call: TRBD1 (6 bases). V was pared by 1 base and J by 3 bases, with 10 bases between. Germline V lookup: CDR1 SGHTA, CDR2 FQGNSA. The CDR3 has 15 residues. The CDR3 DNA reads as TGTGCCAGCAGCTTAGTTACAGGGAACAATCAGCCCCAGCATTTT. It codes for CASSLVTGNNQPQHF.

The chain is built from TRBV9 and TRBJ2-2; no definite D call. CDR1 and CDR2 from the germline V gene are SGDLS and YYNGEE. This CDR3 comprises 15 residues. Trimming left V 0 bases short and J 1 base short, with 7 bases between. The CDR3: CASSVAPKNTGELFF. The CDR3 DNA follows: TGTGCCAGCAGCGTAGCTCCTAAGAACACCGGGGAGCTGTTTTTT.

This clone was observed a single time. The chain has TRBV5-6 and TRBJ2-7; 14 nucleotides agree with TRBD2. The trim removed 0 bases at V and 4 bases at J, leaving 9 bases unmatched. The germline V gene has CDR1 SGHDT and CDR2 YYEEEE. The CDR3 length is 18 residues. The CDR3 sequence: CASSLAGPGLAGVYEQYF. CDR3 DNA: TGTGCCAGCAGCTTGGCTGGGCCGGGACTAGCGGGAGTATACGAGCAGTACTTC.

V is TRBV6-5 and J is TRBJ1-2; possibly TRBD1 for D (5 bases). V lost 4 bases to trimming and J lost 8 bases, with 11 bases between them. This CDR3 has 12 amino acids. Germline V gene data show CDR1 as MNHEY and CDR2 as SVGAGI. DNA of the CDR3: TGTGCCAGCAGTTTCGACAGTCGGGGCTACACCTTC. It specifies CASSFDSRGYTF.

The chain has TRBV27 and TRBJ2-1; 8 bases line up with TRBD2. Germline lookup yields CDR1 MNHEY and CDR2 SMNVEV (reference sequence). This CDR3 spans 15 amino acids. After removal of 7 bases from V and 4 bases from J, the junction contained 9 bases not matched to a gene. The CDR3 coding sequence is TGTGCCAGCAAAGCCACTAGCGGTGGATACAATGAGCAGTTCTTC. As protein: CASKATSGGYNEQFF.

This chain connects TRBV2 to TRBJ1-6, with D perhaps TRBD1 (6 bases). CDR1 is SNHLY and CDR2 is FYNNEI in the germline V gene. The ends were cut back, 6 bases at V and 6 bases at J, with 15 bases in the middle. This CDR3 has 15 amino acids. The CDR3 nucleotides read TGTGCCAGCAGGACTACAGGGTGGGGTAATTCACCCCTCCACTTT. Amino acids: CASRTTGWGNSPLHF.

On this clone: Mismatch with germline at one junction end may stem from a read error. The chain joins TRBV7-7 to TRBJ2-2; 9 bases align to TRBD2. Germline CDR1 SSHAT, CDR2 FNYEAQ (reference sequence). The CDR3 length is 17 residues. CDR3 nucleotides: TGTGCTAGCAGATCCCCCATAGCGGGAGAGGATACCGGGGAGCTGTTTTTT. It encodes CASRSPIAGEDTGELFF. Full variable domain (rest looked up from reference TRBV7-7 and TRBJ2-2): GAGVSQSPRYKVTKRGQDVTLRCDPISSHATLYWYQQALGQGPEFLTYFNYEAQPDKSGLPSDRFSAERPEGSISTLTIQRTEQRDSAMYRCASRSPIAGEDTGELFFGEGSRLTVL.

The chain links TRBV9 to TRBJ1-2; D call uncertain. The CDR3 has 12 amino acids. The germline V and J ends were trimmed by 4 bases and 4 bases, with 8 bases remaining between them. Germline V gene sequence: CDR1 SGDLS, CDR2 YYNGEE. CDR3 nucleotide sequence: TGTGCCAGCAGCCGAGGAGTCTATGGCTACACCTTC. Residues: CASSRGVYGYTF.

This sequence joins TRBV30 and TRBJ1-4; 9 bases map to TRBD1. The V gene's germline CDR1 is GTSNPN and CDR2 SVGIG (reference sequence). CDR3 length equals 14 residues. V shed 1 base and J 6 bases; nucleotides not matched to a gene: 3. The CDR3 spells CAWSAGTGYEKLFF. CDR3 nucleotide sequence: TGTGCCTGGAGTGCCGGGACAGGGTATGAAAAACTGTTTTTT.

The rearrangement links TRBV9 to TRBJ1-5, with TRBD1 matching 9 bases. The CDR3 has 15 amino acids. Germline assignment: CDR1 SGDLS and CDR2 YYNGEE. The ends lost 4 bases at V and 8 bases at J; junction bases unmatched: 10. CDR3 loop: CASSQLGTGREPQHF. The CDR3 DNA reads as TGTGCCAGCAGCCAATTGGGGACAGGGAGAGAGCCCCAGCATTTT.

The V and J genes are TRBV11-2 and TRBJ1-1, with D hard to call. V was trimmed by 5 bases and J by 1 base, leaving 14 bases between them. Germline loops: CDR1 SGHAT, CDR2 FQNNGV. This CDR3 has 15 residues. The CDR3 loop is CASSRQQTSNTEAFF. In nucleotides, the CDR3 is TGTGCCAGCAGCAGGCAGCAGACATCGAACACTGAAGCTTTCTTT.

The V and J genes are TRBV14 and TRBJ1-3; D call uncertain. Germline values: CDR1 SGHDN, CDR2 FVKESK. Trimming stripped 2 bases from V and 3 bases from J, with 5 bases between. CDR3 length: 13 residues. Here the CDR3 reads CASSQTVGNTIYF. In DNA, the CDR3 is TGTGCCAGCAGCCAAACGGTTGGAAACACCATATATTTT.

The rearrangement links TRBV7-2 to TRBJ2-7; TRBD2 matches 7 bases. This CDR3 contains 15 residues. J gave up 0 bases and V 2 bases, and 4 bases lay outside the gene matches. Germline lookup yields CDR1 SGHTA and CDR2 FQGNSA. The CDR3 DNA sequence: TGTGCCAGCAGCTTAACAGCGGGAAGCTCCTACGAGCAGTACTTC. This encodes CASSLTAGSSYEQYF.